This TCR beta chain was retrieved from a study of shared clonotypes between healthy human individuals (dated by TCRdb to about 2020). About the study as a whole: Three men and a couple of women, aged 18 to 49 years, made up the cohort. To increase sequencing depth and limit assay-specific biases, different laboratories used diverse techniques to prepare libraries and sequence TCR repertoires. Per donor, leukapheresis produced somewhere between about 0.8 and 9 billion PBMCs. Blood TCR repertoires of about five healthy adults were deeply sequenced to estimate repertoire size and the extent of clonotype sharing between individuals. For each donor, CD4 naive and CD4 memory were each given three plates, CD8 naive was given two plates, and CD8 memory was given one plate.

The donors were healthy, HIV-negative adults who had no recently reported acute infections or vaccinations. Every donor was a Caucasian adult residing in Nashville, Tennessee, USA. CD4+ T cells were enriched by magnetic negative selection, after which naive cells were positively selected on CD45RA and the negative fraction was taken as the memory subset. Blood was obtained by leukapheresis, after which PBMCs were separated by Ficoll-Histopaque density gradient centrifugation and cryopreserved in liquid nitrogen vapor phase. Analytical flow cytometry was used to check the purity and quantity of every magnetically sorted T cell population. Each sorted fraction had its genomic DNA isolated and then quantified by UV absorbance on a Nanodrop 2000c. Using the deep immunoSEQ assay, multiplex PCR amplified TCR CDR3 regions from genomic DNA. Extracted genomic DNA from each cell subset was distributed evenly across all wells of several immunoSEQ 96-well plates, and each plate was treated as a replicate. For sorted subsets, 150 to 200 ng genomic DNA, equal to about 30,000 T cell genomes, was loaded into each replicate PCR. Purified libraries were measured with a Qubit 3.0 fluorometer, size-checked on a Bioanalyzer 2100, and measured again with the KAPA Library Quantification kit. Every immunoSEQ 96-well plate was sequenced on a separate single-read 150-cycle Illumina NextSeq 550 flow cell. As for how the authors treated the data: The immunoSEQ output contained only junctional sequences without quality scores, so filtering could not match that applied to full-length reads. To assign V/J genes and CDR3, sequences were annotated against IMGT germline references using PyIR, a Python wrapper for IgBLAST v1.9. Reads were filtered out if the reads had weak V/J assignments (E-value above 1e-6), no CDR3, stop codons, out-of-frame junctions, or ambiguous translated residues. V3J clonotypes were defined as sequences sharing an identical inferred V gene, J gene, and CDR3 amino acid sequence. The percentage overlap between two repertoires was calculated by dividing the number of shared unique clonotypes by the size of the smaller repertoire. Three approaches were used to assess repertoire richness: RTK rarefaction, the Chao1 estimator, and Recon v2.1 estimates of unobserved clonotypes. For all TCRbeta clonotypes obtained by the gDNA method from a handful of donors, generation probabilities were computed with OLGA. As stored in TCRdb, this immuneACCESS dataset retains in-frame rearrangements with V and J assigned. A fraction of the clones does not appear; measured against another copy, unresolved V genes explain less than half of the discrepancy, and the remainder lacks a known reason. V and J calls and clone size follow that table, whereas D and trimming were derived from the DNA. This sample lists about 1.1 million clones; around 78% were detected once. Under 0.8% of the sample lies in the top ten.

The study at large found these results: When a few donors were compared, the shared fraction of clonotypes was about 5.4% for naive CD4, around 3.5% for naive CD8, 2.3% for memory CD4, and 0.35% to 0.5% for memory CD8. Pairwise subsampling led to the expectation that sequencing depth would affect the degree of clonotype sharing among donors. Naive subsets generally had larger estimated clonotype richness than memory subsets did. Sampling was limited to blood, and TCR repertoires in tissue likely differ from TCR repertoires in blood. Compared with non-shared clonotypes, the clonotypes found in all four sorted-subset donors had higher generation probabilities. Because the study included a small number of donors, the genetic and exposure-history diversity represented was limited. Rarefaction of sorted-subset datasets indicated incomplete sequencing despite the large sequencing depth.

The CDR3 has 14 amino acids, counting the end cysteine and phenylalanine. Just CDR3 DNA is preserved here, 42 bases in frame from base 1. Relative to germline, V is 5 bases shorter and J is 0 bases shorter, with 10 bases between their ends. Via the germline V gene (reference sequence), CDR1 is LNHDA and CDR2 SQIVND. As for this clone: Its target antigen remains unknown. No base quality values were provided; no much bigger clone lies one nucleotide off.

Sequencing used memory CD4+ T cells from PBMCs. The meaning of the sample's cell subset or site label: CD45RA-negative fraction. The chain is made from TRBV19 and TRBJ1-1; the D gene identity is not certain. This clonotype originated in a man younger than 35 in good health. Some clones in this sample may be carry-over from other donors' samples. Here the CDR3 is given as CASSWGPMNTEAFF. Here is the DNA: TGTGCCAGTAGTTGGGGTCCCATGAACACTGAAGCTTTCTTT.